This TCR beta chain stems from a study of cytomegalovirus exposure and HLA in healthy donors. General observations from the study: It was likely that a cluster of highly shared sequence variants was a sequencing artifact. Available immune exposure information was restricted to CMV serostatus only. Later analysis placed DRB1 highest and HLA-C lowest in TCR association rates, which differed by HLA locus. Across donors, sequencing depth was assumed by presence/absence analyses to be roughly uniform.

In the PCR, 60 Vbeta and 13 Jbeta primers were used. Measured with immunoSEQ multiplex PCR; TCRdb has only the in-frame clones, and not every one. The sample contains approximately 170,000 clones, over 70% of which appear only once. The CDR3 contains 14 residues. V shed 4 bases and J 2 bases; nucleotides not matched to a gene: 2. Looked up from germline, CDR1 is SEHNR and CDR2 is FQNEAQ (reference sequence). Concerning this clone itself: Its specificity is unknown.

The sequenced sample consisted of PBMCs. This receptor was identified in a woman in her thirties or forties in good health and CMV-seropositive. The rearrangement links TRBV7-9 to TRBJ2-3, with 8 bases aligning to TRBD1. CDR3 DNA: TGTGCCAGCAGCTCGGACAGGGTCACAGATACGCAGTATTTT. Protein product: CASSSDRVTDTQYF.